Detailed here is one T cell receptor beta chain. Trimming took 4 bases from V and 0 from J; bases not matched to a gene: 7. The CDR3 totals 16 residues. Germline loops: CDR1 MNHNS, CDR2 SASEGT. TCRdb keeps only in-frame clones here, not all; method: immunoSEQ multiplex PCR. The table lists about 77,000 clones, about 92% of them singletons. These data come from a study of T cell changes during pregnancy in multiple sclerosis. This TCR was sampled from a female donor in good health, enrolled as a control in a pregnancy study. Sequencing used peripheral blood, obtained after pregnancy. This chain joins TRBV6-1 and TRBJ2-7; 9 bases agree with TRBD1. CDR3 amino acids: CASSGPMDRGSYEQYF. The CDR3 DNA follows: TGTGCCAGCAGTGGTCCTATGGACAGGGGCTCCTACGAGCAGTACTTC.